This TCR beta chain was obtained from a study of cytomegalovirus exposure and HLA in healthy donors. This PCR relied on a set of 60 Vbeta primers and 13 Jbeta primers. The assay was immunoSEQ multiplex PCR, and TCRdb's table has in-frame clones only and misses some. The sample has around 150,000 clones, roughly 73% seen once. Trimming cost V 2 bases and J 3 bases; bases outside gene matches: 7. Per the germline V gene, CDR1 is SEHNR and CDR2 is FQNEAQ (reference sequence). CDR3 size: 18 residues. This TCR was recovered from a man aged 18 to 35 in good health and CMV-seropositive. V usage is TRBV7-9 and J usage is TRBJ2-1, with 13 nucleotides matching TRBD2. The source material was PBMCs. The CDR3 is CASSLILGTSGIYNEQFF. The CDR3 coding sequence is TGTGCCAGCAGCTTAATTCTTGGGACTAGCGGGATCTACAATGAGCAGTTCTTC.